This T cell receptor (beta chain) was sequenced in a study of blood T cell repertoires in COVID-19. Assay used: immunoSEQ multiplex PCR; TCRdb lists only in-frame clones, some missing. The repertoire has about 200,000 clones, 82% of them found once; the top ten carry roughly 8.2%. Unmatched junction bases numbered 6, after V lost 6 bases and J lost 4 bases. This CDR3 has 15 amino acids. The germline V gene encodes CDR1 KGHSH and CDR2 LQKENI. This sequence joins TRBV18 and TRBJ2-1, with TRBD1 identical over 10 bases. The clonotype was recovered from a woman over 75 with COVID-19, enrolled during active disease. The sequencing input was peripheral blood. The CDR3 sequence: CASSPGTGVYNEQFF. CDR3 nucleotide sequence: TGTGCCAGCTCTCCCGGGACAGGGGTGTACAATGAGCAGTTCTTC.